Listed below are T cell receptor beta chains from one sample, sequenced in a study of PD-L1 blockade in urothelial cancer. The method was immunoSEQ multiplex PCR; TCRdb's version includes in-frame clones alone and lacks a portion of them. In the table there are approximately 65,000 clones, 85% to 90% of which are singletons. The sequencing here drew on PBMCs, taken around atezolizumab (anti-PD-L1) treatment. The origin of the receptors is a man in his sixties with urothelial cancer. CDR3s include the opening cysteine and the closing phenylalanine or tryptophan. The order of the fields is J gene, CDR3 length, D gene, V gene, clone size, CDR3 DNA, CDR3 protein. D genes are given only for firm matches. For some rows the clone size is stated as once, few or many, or as a class when expanded; others skip it.

TRBJ2-5	11	.	TRBV27	.	TGTGCCAGCAGTCCTCAAGAGACCCAGTACTTC	CASSPQETQYF
TRBJ1-1	12	.	TRBV2	.	TGTGCCAGCAGCCAGGGTCACACTGAAGCTTTCTTT	CASSQGHTEAFF
TRBJ2-2	18	TRBD2	TRBV2	.	TGTGCCAGCAGTAAGATCAGCGGGGGGGCGGGGAACACCGGGGAGCTGTTTTTT	CASSKISGGAGNTGELFF
TRBJ1-1	14	TRBD1	TRBV5-1	.	TGCGCCAGCAGCTTGGGGACAGGGAACACTGAAGCTTTCTTT	CASSLGTGNTEAFF
TRBJ1-2	13	.	TRBV30	.	TGTGCCTGGTTAGAACAGGGAAAATATGGCTACACCTTC	CAWLEQGKYGYTF
TRBJ2-5	13	.	TRBV10-1	.	TGCGCCAGCAGTGCCCAGGTTCAAGAGACCCAGTACTTC	CASSAQVQETQYF
TRBJ2-2	15	TRBD1	TRBV5-1	.	TGCGCCAGCAGCCGCCGACAGGGGGCCGGCGGGGAGCTGTTTTTT	CASSRRQGAGGELFF
TRBJ2-7	13	.	TRBV18	.	TGTGCCAGCTCCCCATGGACAAGGTACGAGCAGTACTTC	CASSPWTRYEQYF
TRBJ1-2	13	TRBD1	TRBV29-1	few	TGCAGCGCCGACATCGGGACAGGTCGTCTGGACACCTTC	CSADIGTGRLDTF
TRBJ2-4	11	.	TRBV9	.	TGTGCCAGCAGCGCAGAAAACATTCAGTACTTC	CASSAENIQYF
TRBJ1-5	15	.	TRBV19	.	TGTGCCAGTAGTATATTAGGGGGGGGTTGGCAGCCCCAGCATTTT	CASSILGGGWQPQHF
TRBJ2-1	16	TRBD2	TRBV7-3	.	TGTGCCAGCAGCTTGGAATCTGCGGGGGGGCCCAGTGAGCAGTTCTTC	CASSLESAGGPSEQFF
TRBJ2-2	16	.	TRBV11-2	.	TGTGCCAGCAGACCCTATGGGGGCGACTACACCGGGGAGCTGTTTTTT	CASRPYGGDYTGELFF
TRBJ2-3	14	.	TRBV18	.	TGTGCCAGCTCACCAGATTCGGGAACAGATACGCAGTATTTT	CASSPDSGTDTQYF
TRBJ1-5	14	.	TRBV2	.	TGTGCCAGCAAGGGCGGAACAGGGTTTCAGCCCCAGCATTTT	CASKGGTGFQPQHF
TRBJ1-6	14	TRBD1	TRBV5-6	.	TGTGCCAGCAGCTTCGAAGGGGGCCGTTCACCCCTCCACTTT	CASSFEGGRSPLHF
TRBJ2-3	17	.	TRBV5-1	.	TGCGCCAGCAGCTTTGGATACGGGAGTGGTTCAGGAGATACGCAGTATTTT	CASSFGYGSGSGDTQYF
TRBJ2-1	17	TRBD2	TRBV4-1	.	TGCGCCAGCAGCCAAGGGGGTAGCGGGAGCTTCTACAATGAGCAGTTCTTC	CASSQGGSGSFYNEQFF
TRBJ2-7	15	TRBD2	TRBV11-3	.	TGTGCCAGCAGCTTACGACTAGCGGGGTCCTACGAGCAGTACTTC	CASSLRLAGSYEQYF
TRBJ2-7	16	TRBD1	TRBV28	.	TGTGCCACCCATTCCGGTTGGGCAGGGGGCGACTACGAGCAGTACTTC	CATHSGWAGGDYEQYF
TRBJ2-1	17	TRBD2	TRBV9	.	TGTGCCAGCAGCGTACGGGGACTAGCGGGATCATACAATGAGCAGTTCTTC	CASSVRGLAGSYNEQFF
TRBJ2-7	14	.	TRBV7-2	few	TGTGCCAGCAGCTTAGCCACAGCAGTGCCCGAGCAGTACTTC	CASSLATAVPEQYF
TRBJ2-1	14	TRBD1	TRBV15	.	TGTGCCACGTCCGCCGGGACAGGGAGCAATGAGCAGTTCTTC	CATSAGTGSNEQFF
TRBJ2-1	16	TRBD1	TRBV19	.	TGTGCCAGTAGTATAGCAGGACAGGGCCCATACAATGAGCAGTTCTTC	CASSIAGQGPYNEQFF
TRBJ1-2	16	.	TRBV6-5	.	TGTGCCAGCAGTTACTCTCCGGGACAAGCTAACTATGGCTACACCTTC	CASSYSPGQANYGYTF
TRBJ1-4	15	TRBD1	TRBV2	.	TGTGCCAGCAGTTCTGCAGGGGGAACTAATGAAAAACTGTTTTTT	CASSSAGGTNEKLFF
TRBJ1-6	14	.	TRBV6-4	.	TGTGCCAGCAGTGACTCGATCCCGGGTTCACCCCTCCACTTT	CASSDSIPGSPLHF
TRBJ2-3	14	.	TRBV9	.	TGTGCCAGCAGCCTAACCCCCGCCCCTGGTACGCAGTATTTT	CASSLTPAPGTQYF
TRBJ2-1	15	.	TRBV12-5	.	TGTGCTAGTGGAAAAGCTCGGGACACATACAATGAGCAGTTCTTC	CASGKARDTYNEQFF
TRBJ2-1	15	TRBD2	TRBV18	.	TGTGCCAGCTCAGCCGGGACTAGCGGATACAATGAGCAGTTCTTC	CASSAGTSGYNEQFF
TRBJ2-3	15	TRBD1	TRBV7-3	.	TGTGCCAGCAGCTTACAGGGGGTCGGCACAGATACGCAGTATTTT	CASSLQGVGTDTQYF
TRBJ1-1	13	.	TRBV18	.	TGTGCCAGCTCCTGGGCCTTGAACACTGAAGCTTTCTTT	CASSWALNTEAFF
TRBJ2-2	16	TRBD1	TRBV7-2	.	TGTGCCAGCAGCTTAGTTGGGACAGGGGTCCACGGGGAGCTGTTTTTT	CASSLVGTGVHGELFF